What follows is one TCR beta chain and its context. In this sample, this clonotype turned up many times. There is no known antigen for this receptor. No per-base quality is available; no much larger clone lies one base away. What the time point label conveys for this sample: patch test 2, 6 weeks after DPC sensitization. The meaning of the sample's treatment or condition label: therapeutic diphenylcyclopropenone sensitization with weekly scalp DPC. At every patch-test visit, the blood draw took place before the patch test was put on. Patients were eligible if aged 18 to 70, diagnosed with alopecia and judged suitable for DPC therapy, and pregnant patients were excluded. Total RNA was extracted from unfractionated whole blood collected in Tempus Blood RNA tubes. Libraries were made using RACE. The reads were generated on a NextSeq 500. During library preparation, unique molecular identifiers were attached to individual cDNA molecules so that TCRs could be counted in a quantitative, reproducible way. Each blood RNA sample was used to sequence both TCR alpha and TCR beta chains. For the original study's pipeline: Samples had a median of roughly 98,000 TCRs, with a range from about 23,224 to 690,600. The Decombinator software suite was used to annotate V, J and CDR3 in the TCR reads. For the PS versus PT1 abundance plots, all samples were subsampled to the same number of TCRs (28,000). TCRs were defined as expanded if absent before sensitization and observed at least eight times at the 2-week time point. In-frame beta chains were kept once TCRdb had trimmed the public reads at Q25 with fastp and called clones with MiXCR. Under each unique CDR3 protein, matching rows form one entry showing the most common genes and DNA. V and J calls and clone size were set by TCRdb, not the authors. A total of around 80,000 distinct CDR3 sequences appear in this sample, 6.5% to 8.5% of them only once. Approximately 1.2% of the sample rests with the top ten.

Its CDR3 holds 14 amino acids, cysteine through phenylalanine. CDR3 DNA only is kept here, 42 bases in frame from base 1. From the germline V gene (reference sequence), CDR1 is MNHNY and CDR2 is SVGAGI. The germline ends are 8 bases apart after V is trimmed by 0 bases and J by 2 bases. This entry is derived from a study of human T cells and chemical hapten exposure (dated by TCRdb to about 2021). In the study overall: For sensitization, 2% DPC in acetone was applied to a 2 cm by 2 cm area of upper inner arm skin. Alopecia areata with under or over 50% scalp involvement, alopecia totalis and alopecia universalis were represented in the patient cohort, which was mostly female. Throughout the study period of roughly 24 weeks, patients also received therapeutic DPC doses to the scalp every week. The study tracked peripheral blood TCR repertoire changes in vivo during primary and secondary sensitization to the hapten diphenylcyclopropenone (DPC) in alopecia patients. Patch testing on the upper back used Finn chambers containing 0.01% DPC, with scoring done after 6 days according to International Contact Dermatitis Research Group standards. Libraries were combined into a pool for sequencing, and differences in TCR yield between samples came mainly from small differences in library volumes within the pool. Blood was sampled from patients pre-sensitization (week 0) and at 2, 6 and about 24 weeks after DPC sensitization. Roughly 30 alopecia patients provided blood for TCR sequencing at one to four time points (pre-sensitization, 2, 6 and 24 weeks). General study outcomes and caveats: After repeated subsampling, changes were observed in the strength of the expansion versus patch-test correlation and in the threshold at which the correlation became significant. No change with DPC sensitization was found in the number of TCRs above 1 in 1000 frequency, and no evidence of global repertoire structure alterations was found. A positive correlation was found between the number of PT1 expanded TCRs and patch test score, with significance reached at thresholds 8, 16 and 32 but not 4. Because every patient had alopecia, a presumed autoimmune disease, the patients' immune response might differ from that of healthy individuals. Compared with pre-sensitization or healthy control sets, expanded TCRs formed significantly more large CDR3 similarity clusters, which is consistent with antigen-driven responses.

The receptor chain draws on TRBV6-6 and TRBJ2-7, with an unclear D gene assignment. This material consisted of whole blood, taken in connection with sensitization to the hapten diphenylcyclopropenone (DPC). This clonotype was obtained from a woman aged 25-40 years with alopecia areata. Some clones in this sample may be carry-over from other donors' samples. In nucleotide form, the sequence is TGTGCCAGCAGTTACTCGTCAGAAACCTACGAGCAGTACTTC. It codes for CASSYSSETYEQYF.